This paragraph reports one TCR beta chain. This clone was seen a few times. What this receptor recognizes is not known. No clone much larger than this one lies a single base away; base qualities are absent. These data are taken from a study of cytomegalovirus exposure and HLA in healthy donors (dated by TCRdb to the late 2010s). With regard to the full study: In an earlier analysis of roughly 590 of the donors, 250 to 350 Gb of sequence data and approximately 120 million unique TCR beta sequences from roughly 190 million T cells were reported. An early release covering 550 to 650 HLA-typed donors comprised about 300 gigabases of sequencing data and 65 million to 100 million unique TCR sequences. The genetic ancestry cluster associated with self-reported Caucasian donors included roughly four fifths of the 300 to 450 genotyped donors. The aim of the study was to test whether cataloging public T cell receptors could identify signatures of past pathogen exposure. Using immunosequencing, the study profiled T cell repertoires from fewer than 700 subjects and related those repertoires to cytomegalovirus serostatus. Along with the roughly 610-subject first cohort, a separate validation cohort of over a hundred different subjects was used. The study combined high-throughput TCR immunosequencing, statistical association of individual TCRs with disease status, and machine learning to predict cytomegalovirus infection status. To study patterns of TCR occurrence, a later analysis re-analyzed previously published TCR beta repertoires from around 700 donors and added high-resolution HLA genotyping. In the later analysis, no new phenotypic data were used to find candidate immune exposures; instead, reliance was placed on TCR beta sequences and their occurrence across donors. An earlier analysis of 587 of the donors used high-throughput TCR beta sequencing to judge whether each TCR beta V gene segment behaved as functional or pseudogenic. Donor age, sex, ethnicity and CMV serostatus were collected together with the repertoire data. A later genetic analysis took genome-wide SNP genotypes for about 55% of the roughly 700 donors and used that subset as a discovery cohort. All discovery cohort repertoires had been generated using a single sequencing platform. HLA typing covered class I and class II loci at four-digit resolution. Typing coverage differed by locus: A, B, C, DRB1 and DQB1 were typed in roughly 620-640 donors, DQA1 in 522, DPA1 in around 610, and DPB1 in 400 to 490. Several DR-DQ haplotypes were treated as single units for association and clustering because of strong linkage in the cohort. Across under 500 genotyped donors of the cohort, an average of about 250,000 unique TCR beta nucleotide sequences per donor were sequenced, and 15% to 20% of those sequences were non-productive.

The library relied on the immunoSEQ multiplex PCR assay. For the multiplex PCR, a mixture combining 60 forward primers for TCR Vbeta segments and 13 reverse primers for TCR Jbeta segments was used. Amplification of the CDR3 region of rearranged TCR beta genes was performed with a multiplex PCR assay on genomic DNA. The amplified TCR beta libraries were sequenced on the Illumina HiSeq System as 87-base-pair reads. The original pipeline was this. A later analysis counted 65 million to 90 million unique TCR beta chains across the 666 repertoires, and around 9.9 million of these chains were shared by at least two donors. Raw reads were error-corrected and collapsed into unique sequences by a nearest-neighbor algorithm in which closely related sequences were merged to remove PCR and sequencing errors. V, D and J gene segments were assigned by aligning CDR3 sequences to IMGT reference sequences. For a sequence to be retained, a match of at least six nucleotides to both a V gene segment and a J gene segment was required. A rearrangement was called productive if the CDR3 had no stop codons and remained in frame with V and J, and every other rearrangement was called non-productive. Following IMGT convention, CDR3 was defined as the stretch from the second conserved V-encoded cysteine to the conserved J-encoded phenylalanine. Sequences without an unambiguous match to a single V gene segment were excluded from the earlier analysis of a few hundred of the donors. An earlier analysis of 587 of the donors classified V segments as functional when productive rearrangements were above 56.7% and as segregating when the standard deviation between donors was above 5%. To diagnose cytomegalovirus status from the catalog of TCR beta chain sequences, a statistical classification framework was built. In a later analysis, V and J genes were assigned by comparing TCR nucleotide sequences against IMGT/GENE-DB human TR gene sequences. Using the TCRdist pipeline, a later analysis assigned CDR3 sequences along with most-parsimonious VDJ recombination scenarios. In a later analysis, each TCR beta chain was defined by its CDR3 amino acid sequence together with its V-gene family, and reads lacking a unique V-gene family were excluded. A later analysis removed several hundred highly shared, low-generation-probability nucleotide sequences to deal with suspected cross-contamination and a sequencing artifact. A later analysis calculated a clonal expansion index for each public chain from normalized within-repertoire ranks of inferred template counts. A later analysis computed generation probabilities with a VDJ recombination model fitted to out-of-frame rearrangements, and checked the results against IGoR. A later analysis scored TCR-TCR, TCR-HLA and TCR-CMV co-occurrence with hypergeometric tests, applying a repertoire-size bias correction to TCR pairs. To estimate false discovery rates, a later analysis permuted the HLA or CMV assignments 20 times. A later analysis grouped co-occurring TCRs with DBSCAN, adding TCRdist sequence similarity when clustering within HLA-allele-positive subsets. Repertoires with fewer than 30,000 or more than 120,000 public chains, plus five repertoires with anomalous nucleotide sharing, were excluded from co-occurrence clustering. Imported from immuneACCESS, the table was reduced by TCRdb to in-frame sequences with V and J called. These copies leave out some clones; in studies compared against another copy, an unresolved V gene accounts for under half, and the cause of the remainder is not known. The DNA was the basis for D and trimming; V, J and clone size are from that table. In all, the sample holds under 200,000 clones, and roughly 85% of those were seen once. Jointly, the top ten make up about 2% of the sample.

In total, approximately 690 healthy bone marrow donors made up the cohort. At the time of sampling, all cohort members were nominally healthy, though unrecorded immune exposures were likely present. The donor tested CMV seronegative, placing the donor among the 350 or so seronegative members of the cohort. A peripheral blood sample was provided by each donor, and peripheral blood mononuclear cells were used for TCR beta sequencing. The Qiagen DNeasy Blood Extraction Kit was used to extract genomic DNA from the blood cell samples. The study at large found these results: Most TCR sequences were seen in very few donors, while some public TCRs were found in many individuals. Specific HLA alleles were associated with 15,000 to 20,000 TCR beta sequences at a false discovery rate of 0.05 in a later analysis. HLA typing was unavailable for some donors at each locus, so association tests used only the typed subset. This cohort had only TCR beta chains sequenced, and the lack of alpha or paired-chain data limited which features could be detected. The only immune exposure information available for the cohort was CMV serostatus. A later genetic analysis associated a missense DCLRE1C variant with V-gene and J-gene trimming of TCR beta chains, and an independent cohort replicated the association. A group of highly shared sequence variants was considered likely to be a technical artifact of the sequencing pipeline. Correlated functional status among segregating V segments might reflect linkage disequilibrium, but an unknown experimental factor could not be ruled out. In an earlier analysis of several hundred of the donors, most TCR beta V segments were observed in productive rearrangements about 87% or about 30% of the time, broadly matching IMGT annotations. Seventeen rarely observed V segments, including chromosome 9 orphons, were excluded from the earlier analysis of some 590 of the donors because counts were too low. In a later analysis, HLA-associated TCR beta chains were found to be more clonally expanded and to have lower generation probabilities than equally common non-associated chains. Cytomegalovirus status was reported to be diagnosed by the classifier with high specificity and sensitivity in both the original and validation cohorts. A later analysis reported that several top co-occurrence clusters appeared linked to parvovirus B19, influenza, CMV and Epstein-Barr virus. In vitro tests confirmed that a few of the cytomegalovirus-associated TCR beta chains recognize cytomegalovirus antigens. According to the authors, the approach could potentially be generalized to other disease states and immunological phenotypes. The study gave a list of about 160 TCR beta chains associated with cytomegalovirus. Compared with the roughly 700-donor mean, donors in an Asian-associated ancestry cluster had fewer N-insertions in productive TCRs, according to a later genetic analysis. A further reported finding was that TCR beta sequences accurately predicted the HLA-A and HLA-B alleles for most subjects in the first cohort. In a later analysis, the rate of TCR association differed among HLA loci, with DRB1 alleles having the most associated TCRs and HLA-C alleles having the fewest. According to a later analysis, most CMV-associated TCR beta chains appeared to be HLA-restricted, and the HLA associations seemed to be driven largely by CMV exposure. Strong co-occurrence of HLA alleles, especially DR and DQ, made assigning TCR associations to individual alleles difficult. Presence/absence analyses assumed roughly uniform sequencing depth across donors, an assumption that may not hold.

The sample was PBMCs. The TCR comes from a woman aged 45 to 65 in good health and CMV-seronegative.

In nucleotides, the sequence is TGTGCCAGCAGTTTAGACGGGAGCTCCTACAATGAGCAGTTCTTC. Translated, this is CASSLDGSSYNEQFF. The V and J segments used are TRBV27 and TRBJ2-1, with a weak D call of TRBD2 (6 bases match). The junction carries 8 bases between V and J, which are trimmed by 2 bases and 0 bases respectively. Reading from cysteine to phenylalanine, the CDR3 counts 15 amino acids. Only the CDR3 part of the read is kept: 45 bases, read in frame from the first base. Via the germline V gene (reference sequence), CDR1 is MNHEY and CDR2 SMNVEV.